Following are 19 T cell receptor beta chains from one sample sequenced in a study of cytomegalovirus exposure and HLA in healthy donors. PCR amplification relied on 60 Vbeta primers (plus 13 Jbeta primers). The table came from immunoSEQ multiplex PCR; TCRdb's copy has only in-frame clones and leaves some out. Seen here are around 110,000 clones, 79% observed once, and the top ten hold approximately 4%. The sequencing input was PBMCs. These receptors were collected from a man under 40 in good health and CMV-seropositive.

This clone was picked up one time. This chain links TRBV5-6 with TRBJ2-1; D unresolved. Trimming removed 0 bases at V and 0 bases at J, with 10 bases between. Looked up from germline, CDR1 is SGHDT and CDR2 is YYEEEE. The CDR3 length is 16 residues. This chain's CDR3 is CASSLAALSSYNEQFF. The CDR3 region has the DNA TGTGCCAGCAGCTTGGCAGCGTTGAGCTCCTACAATGAGCAGTTCTTC.

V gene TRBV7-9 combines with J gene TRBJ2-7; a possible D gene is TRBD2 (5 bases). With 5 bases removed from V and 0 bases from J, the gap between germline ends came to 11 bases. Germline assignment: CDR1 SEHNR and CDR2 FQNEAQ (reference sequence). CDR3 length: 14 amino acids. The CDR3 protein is CASSGWENSYEQYF. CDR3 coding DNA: TGTGCCAGCAGCGGTTGGGAGAACTCCTACGAGCAGTACTTC.

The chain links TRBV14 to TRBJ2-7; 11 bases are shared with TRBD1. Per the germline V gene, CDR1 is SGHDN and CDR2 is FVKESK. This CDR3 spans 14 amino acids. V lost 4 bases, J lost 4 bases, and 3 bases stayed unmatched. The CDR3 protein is CASSPGQGEYEQYF. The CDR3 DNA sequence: TGTGCCAGCAGCCCGGGACAGGGGGAGTACGAGCAGTACTTC.

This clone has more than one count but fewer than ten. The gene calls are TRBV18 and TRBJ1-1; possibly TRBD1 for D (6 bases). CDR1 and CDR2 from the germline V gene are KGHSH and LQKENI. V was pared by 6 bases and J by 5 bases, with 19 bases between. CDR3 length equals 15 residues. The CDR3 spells CASSGMGARNTEAFF. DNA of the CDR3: TGTGCCAGCTCCGGAATGGGGGCGCGTAATACTGAAGCTTTCTTT.

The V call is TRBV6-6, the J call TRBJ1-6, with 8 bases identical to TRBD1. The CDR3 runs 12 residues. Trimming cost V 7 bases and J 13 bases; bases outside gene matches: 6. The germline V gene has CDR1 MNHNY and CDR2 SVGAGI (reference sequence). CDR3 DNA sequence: TGTGCCAGCACCGGACAGGGAGGGCCCCTCCACTTT. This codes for CASTGQGGPLHF.

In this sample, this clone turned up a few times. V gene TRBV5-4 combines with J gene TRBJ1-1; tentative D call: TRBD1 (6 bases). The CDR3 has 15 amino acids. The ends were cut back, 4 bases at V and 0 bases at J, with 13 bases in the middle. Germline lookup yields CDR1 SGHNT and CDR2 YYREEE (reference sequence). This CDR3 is CASSKRQVLNTEAFF. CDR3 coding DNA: TGTGCCAGCAGCAAACGACAGGTCTTGAACACTGAAGCTTTCTTT.

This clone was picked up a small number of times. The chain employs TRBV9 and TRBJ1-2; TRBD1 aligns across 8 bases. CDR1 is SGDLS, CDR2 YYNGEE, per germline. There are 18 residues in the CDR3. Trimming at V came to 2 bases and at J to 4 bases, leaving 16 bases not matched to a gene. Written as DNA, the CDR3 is TGTGCCAGCAGCGTTAGCTACCAGGGGGCCGTCTTTCTCTATGGCTACACCTTC. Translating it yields CASSVSYQGAVFLYGYTF.

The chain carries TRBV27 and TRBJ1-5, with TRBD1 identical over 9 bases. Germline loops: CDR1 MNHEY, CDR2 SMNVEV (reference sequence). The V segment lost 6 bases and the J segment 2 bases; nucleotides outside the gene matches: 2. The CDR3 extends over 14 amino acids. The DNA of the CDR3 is TGTGCCAGCAGGACAGGGGGGGGCAATCAGCCCCAGCATTTT. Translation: CASRTGGGNQPQHF.

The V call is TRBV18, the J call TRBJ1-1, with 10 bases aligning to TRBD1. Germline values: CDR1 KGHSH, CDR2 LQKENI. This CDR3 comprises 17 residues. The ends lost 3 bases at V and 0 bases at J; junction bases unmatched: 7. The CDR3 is CASSPSGTGAMNTEAFF. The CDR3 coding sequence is TGTGCCAGCTCACCTTCCGGGACAGGGGCAATGAACACTGAAGCTTTCTTT.

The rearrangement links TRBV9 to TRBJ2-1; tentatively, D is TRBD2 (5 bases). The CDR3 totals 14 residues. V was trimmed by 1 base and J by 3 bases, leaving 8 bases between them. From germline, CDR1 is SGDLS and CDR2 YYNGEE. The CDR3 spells CASSVSGGYNEQFF. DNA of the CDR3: TGTGCCAGCAGCGTATCAGGAGGCTACAATGAGCAGTTCTTC.

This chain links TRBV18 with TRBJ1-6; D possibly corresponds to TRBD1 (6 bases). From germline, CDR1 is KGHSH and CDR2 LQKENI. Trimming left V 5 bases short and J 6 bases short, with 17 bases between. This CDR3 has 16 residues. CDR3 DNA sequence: TGTGCCAGCTCAGATTACAGGGTCGAAACTAATTCACCCCTCCACTTT. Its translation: CASSDYRVETNSPLHF.

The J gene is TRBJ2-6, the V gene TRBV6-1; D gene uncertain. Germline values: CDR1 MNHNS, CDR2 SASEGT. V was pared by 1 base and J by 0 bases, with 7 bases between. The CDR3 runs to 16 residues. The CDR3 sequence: CASSEDPGSGANVLTF. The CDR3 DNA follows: TGTGCCAGCAGTGAAGACCCCGGCTCTGGGGCCAACGTCCTGACTTTC.

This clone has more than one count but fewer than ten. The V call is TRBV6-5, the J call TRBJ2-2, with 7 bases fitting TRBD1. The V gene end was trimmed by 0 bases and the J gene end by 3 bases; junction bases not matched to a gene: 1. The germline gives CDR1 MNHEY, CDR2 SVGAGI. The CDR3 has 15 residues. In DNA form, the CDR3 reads TGTGCCAGCAGTTACTCGGGACAGCACACCGGGGAGCTGTTTTTT. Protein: CASSYSGQHTGELFF.

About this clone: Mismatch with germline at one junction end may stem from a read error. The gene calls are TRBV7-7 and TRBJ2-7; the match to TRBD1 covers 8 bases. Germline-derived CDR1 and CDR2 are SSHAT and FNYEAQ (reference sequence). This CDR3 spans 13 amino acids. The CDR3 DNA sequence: TGTGCTAGCAGCCTAGACAGGGGTTACGAGCAGTACTTC. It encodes CASSLDRGYEQYF.

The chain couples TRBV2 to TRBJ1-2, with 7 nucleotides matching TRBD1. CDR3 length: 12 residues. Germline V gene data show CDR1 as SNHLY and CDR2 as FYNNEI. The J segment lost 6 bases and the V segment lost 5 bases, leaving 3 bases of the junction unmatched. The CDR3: CASSPQGNGYTF. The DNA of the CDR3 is TGTGCCAGCAGTCCACAGGGGAATGGCTACACCTTC.

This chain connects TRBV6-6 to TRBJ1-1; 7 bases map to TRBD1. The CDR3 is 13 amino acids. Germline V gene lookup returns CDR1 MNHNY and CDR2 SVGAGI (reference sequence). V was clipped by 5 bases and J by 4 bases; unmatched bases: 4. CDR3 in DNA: TGTGCCAGCAGTACACAGGGGAGCACTGAAGCTTTCTTT. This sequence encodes CASSTQGSTEAFF.

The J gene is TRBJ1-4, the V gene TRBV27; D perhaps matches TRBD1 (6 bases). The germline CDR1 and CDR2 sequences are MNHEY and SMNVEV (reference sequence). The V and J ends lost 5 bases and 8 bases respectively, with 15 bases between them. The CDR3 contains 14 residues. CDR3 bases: TGTGCCAGCAGTGCGGCAGGGGTCGGAGAAAAACTGTTTTTT. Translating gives CASSAAGVGEKLFF.

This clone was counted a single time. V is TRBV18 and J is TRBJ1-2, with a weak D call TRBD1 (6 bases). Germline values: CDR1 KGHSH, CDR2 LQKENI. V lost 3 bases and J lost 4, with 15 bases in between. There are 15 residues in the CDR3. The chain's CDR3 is CASSPPRGGGYGYTF. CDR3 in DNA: TGTGCCAGCTCACCTCCGAGGGGGGGCGGCTATGGCTACACCTTC.

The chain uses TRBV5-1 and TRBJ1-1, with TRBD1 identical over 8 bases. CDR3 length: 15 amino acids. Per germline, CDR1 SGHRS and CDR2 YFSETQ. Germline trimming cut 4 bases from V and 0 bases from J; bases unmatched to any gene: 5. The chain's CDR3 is CASSPQGALNTEAFF. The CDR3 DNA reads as TGCGCCAGCAGCCCGCAGGGGGCTCTGAACACTGAAGCTTTCTTT.